These 3 T cell receptor beta chains were sequenced from one sample in a study of T cells in Graves' hyperthyroidism and ophthalmopathy. Amplification of TCR beta CDR3 regions was performed using RNA transcripts as template. First-round RT-PCR targeting the TCR CDR3 was performed with the HTBI primer set. TCRdb reanalysed the multiplex PCR reads using MiXCR and keeps one entry per CDR3 protein. The sample shows approximately 600,000 distinct CDR3 sequences, less than 25% of them seen only once. The sample taken for sequencing was blood. These receptor sequences come from a man younger than 40 with Graves' ophthalmopathy.

The V gene is TRBV7-8, the J gene TRBJ2-1; 9 nucleotides align to TRBD1. Germline assignment: CDR1 SGHVS and CDR2 FQNEAQ. This CDR3 is built from 15 residues. V trimming: 5 bases; J trimming: 5 bases; junction bases outside the gene matches: 7. CDR3 coding DNA: TGTGCCAGCAGCCCCGGGACAGGGATGAACAATGAGCAGTTCTTC. This encodes CASSPGTGMNNEQFF. The whole variable domain, filled in from reference TRBV7-8 and TRBJ2-1, reads GAGVSQSPRYKVAKRGQDVALRCDPISGHVSLFWYQQALGQGPEFLTYFQNEAQLDKSGLPSDRFFAERPEGSVSTLKIQRTQQEDSAVYLCASSPGTGMNNEQFFGPGTRLTVL.

V gene TRBV6-1 combines with J gene TRBJ1-6, with D unresolved. Trimming left V 7 bases short and J 7 bases short, with 14 bases between. Germline V gene data show CDR1 as MNHNS and CDR2 as SASEGT. The CDR3 runs to 14 residues. The CDR3 region is CASTSTRENSPLHF. The CDR3 nucleotides read TGTGCCAGCACATCAACAAGGGAAAATTCACCCCTCCACTTT.

This clonotype was seen repeatedly, ten times or more. The rearrangement joins TRBV7-2 to TRBJ2-3, with a possible D match to TRBD2 (7 bases). The length of the CDR3 is 20 residues. V shed 3 bases and J shed 1 base, with 26 bases lying between them. Germline CDR1 and CDR2: SGHTA and FQGNSA. DNA of the CDR3: TGTGCCAGCAGCTTGGACAGACCGGGCAAACGCGGGAGAGGCACAGATACGCAGTATTTT. Its protein product is CASSLDRPGKRGRGTDTQYF.